This TCR beta chain is drawn from a study of control samples from healthy donors and cancer patients. The data were produced by immunoSEQ multiplex PCR, yet TCRdb's version contains in-frame clones alone and is incomplete. The repertoire has about 130,000 clones, more than 80% of them found once; the top ten carry about 2.7%. The CDR3 is made up of 15 amino acids. Looked up from germline, CDR1 is SGHVS and CDR2 is FNYEAQ. Trimming took 1 base from V and 1 from J, leaving 10 bases between them. This TCR was sampled from a man aged 35 to 55 in good health. The sample was blood. The chain links TRBV7-6 to TRBJ1-1; possibly TRBD1 for D (6 bases). CDR3 bases: TGTGCCAGCAGCTTAGTAGGGACACAGAACACTGAAGCTTTCTTT. It is translated as CASSLVGTQNTEAFF.